This passage covers 4 T cell receptor beta chains from one sample sequenced in a study of response to subunit inactivated influenza vaccine. TCRdb recomputed calls from the RT-PCR reads with MiXCR, one row per CDR3 protein. The table shows hundreds of thousands of distinct CDR3 sequences, with 11% occurring only once. Separately, the same data were catalogued under a study of T cells expressing NK-cell markers. Turning to that study: It was by 5'RACE template switching with UMIs that TCR beta cDNA was made.

This specimen was PBMCs from blood, taken on the day of vaccination. The receptors were gathered from a man aged 50 to 59 who received an inactivated influenza vaccine.

The J gene is TRBJ2-1, the V gene TRBV10-3; 11 bases fit TRBD2. The V gene end was trimmed by 7 bases and the J gene end by 4 bases; junction bases not matched to a gene: 6. CDR3 size: 15 residues. Germline CDR1 ENHRY, CDR2 SYGVKD. CDR3 residues: CAINSGTSGYNEQFF. In nucleotides, the CDR3 is TGTGCCATCAATTCCGGGACTAGCGGATACAATGAGCAGTTCTTC.

The V gene is TRBV20-1, the J gene TRBJ2-7; possible D gene TRBD1, 6 bases. The length of the CDR3 is 14 residues. With 6 bases removed from V and 6 bases from J, the gap between germline ends came to 21 bases. Germline CDR1 is DFQATT and CDR2 is SNEGSKA (reference sequence). This CDR3 is CSAFNRGQRFEQYF. CDR3 sequence (DNA): TGCAGTGCATTCAACCGGGGACAACGGTTCGAGCAGTACTTC.

The chain links TRBV28 to TRBJ2-7; tentatively, D is TRBD1 or TRBD2 (5 bases each). The CDR3 has 12 residues. CDR1 MDHEN and CDR2 SYDVKM come from the germline V gene. Trimming took off 6 bases at V and 9 bases at J, with 15 bases between the two ends. CDR3 sequence: CASRTDPGAQYF. The DNA of the CDR3 is TGTGCCAGCAGGACAGACCCCGGGGCGCAGTACTTC.

V gene TRBV7-2 combines with J gene TRBJ2-3; 10 bases map to TRBD2. The germline CDR1 and CDR2 sequences are SGHTA and FQGNSA. Trimming took 4 bases from V and 9 from J; bases not matched to a gene: 7. The CDR3 consists of 14 residues. CDR3 nucleotides: TGTGCCAGCAGCTCTAGCGGGGGTTGGAGGACGCAGTATTTT. Its translation is CASSSSGGWRTQYF.